This T cell receptor beta chain was identified in a study of blood T cell repertoires in COVID-19. As for the study in general: PBMCs, B-cell-depleted T cells, or T cells were the source of the cDNA or gDNA that made up the material.

V dropped 3 bases and J dropped 5 bases, with 12 bases sitting between them. Per the germline V gene, CDR1 is MNHEY and CDR2 is SVGEGT. The CDR3 is 14 amino acids. Authors' data handling: Estimated nucleated cell counts came from reference gene primer amplification. This table comes from immunoSEQ multiplex PCR, and its TCRdb copy is limited to in-frame clones, with some not included. D and trimming were read from the DNA, whereas the V and J calls and clone size are those reported in that table. The data contain about 70,000 clones, over 70% of them seen just once; the ten biggest clones take up approximately 18%.

The chain combines TRBV6-2 or TRBV6-3 with TRBJ2-3; no reliable D call. The sequencing input was peripheral blood. This clonotype originated in a man aged 65-85 years who had recovered from COVID-19. The CDR3 DNA reads as TGTGCCAGCAGTTATACAGAAGGAAGAGATACGCAGTATTTT. Translated, it gives CASSYTEGRDTQYF.